The TCR beta chain under discussion was sequenced for a study of T cell responses to AZD1222 COVID-19 vaccine. Assay: immunoSEQ multiplex PCR; the TCRdb copy retains only in-frame clones and omits some. The profile shows about 200,000 clones, 85% to 95% of them singletons. Germline loops: CDR1 SGDLS, CDR2 YYNGEE. This CDR3 contains 14 residues. The J segment lost 5 bases and the V segment lost 0 bases, leaving 4 bases of the junction unmatched. Comment on this clone: Its target is not known.

Whole-study findings and limits: Donors were mostly white British, more females; clonal diversity possibly underestimated. At baseline, just five to seven AZD1222 recipients tested seropositive.

Sequences were derived from peripheral blood, sampled on day 0 of AZD1222 vaccination. The sequence was obtained from an adult in good health. The V call is TRBV9, the J call TRBJ2-5, with 7 bases identical to TRBD2. Here the CDR3 DNA reads TGTGCCAGCAGCGTAGCGGGGGGAGAGGAGACCCAGTACTTC. Its protein product is CASSVAGGEETQYF.